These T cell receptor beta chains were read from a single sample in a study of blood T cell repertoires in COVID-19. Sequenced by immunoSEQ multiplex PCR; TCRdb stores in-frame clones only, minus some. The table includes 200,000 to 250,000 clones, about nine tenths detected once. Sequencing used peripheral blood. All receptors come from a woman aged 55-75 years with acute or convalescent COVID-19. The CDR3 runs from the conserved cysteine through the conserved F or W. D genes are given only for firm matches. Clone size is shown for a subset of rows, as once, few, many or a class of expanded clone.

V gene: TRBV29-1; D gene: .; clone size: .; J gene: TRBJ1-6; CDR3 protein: CSVGGGPSSPLHF; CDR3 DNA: TGCAGCGTCGGCGGGGGGCCCAGTTCACCCCTCCACTTT
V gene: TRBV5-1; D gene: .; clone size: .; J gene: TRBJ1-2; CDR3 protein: CASSPSQGIDGYTF; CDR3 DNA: TGCGCCAGCAGCCCTTCCCAGGGGATTGATGGCTACACCTTC
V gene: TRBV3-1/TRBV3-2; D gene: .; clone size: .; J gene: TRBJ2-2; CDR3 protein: CASSQDARGELFF; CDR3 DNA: TGTGCCAGCAGCCAAGACGCGCGCGGGGAGCTGTTTTTT
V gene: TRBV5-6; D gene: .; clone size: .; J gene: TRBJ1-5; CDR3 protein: CASSLRGGNRNQPQHF; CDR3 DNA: TGTGCCAGCAGCTTGCGAGGGGGTAATCGCAATCAGCCCCAGCATTTT
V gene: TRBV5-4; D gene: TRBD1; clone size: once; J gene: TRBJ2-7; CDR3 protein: CASRSGQGSGEQYF; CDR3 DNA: TGTGCCAGCAGGTCGGGACAGGGTTCCGGGGAGCAGTACTTC
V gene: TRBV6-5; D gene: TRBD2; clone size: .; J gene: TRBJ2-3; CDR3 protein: CATQTSGGIVNTQYF; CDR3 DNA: TGTGCCACCCAGACTAGCGGGGGGATAGTAAATACGCAGTATTTT
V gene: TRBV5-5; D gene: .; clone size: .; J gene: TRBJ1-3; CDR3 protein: CASSLQGNTIYF; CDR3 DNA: TGTGCCAGCAGCTTACAGGGAAACACCATATATTTT
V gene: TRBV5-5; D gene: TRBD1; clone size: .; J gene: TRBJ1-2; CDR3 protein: CASTTQGILYGYTF; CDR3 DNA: TGTGCCAGCACCACACAGGGGATCCTCTATGGCTACACCTTC
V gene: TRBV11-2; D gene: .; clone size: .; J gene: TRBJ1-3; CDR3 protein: CASSLEPIISDTIYF; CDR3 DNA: TGTGCCAGCAGCTTAGAGCCCATTATTTCAGACACCATATATTTT
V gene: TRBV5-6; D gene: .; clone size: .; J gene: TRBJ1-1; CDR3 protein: CASSLRGRVNTEAFF; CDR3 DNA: TGTGCCAGCAGCTTGAGAGGCAGGGTGAACACTGAAGCTTTCTTT
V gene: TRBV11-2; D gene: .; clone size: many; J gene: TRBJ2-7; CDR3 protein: CASSLEPVVPYEQYF; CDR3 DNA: TGTGCCAGCAGCTTAGAGCCAGTGGTCCCCTACGAGCAGTACTTC
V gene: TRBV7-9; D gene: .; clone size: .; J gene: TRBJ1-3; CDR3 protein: CASSLGYYSGNTIYF; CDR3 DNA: TGTGCCAGCAGCTTGGGCTATTACTCTGGAAACACCATATATTTT
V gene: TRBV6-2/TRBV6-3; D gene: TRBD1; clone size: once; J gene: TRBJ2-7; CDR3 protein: CASSYSPGQTYEQYF; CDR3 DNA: TGTGCCAGCAGTTACTCGCCGGGACAGACATACGAGCAGTACTTC
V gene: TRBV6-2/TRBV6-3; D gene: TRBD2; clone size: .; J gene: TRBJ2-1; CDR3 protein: CASSHTGLAGSEQFF; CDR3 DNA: TGTGCCAGCAGCCATACTGGACTAGCGGGAAGTGAGCAGTTCTTC
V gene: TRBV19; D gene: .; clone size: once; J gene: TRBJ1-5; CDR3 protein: CASSIRTAISNQPQHF; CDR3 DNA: TGTGCCAGTAGTATACGGACAGCCATTAGCAATCAGCCCCAGCATTTT
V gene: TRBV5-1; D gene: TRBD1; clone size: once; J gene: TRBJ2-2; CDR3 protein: CASSSTRDRLAGELFF; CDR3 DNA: TGCGCCAGCAGCTCAACCCGGGACAGGCTAGCGGGGGAGCTGTTTTTT
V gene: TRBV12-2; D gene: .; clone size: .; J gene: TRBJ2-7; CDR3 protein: CASLLSAYEQYF; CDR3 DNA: TGTGCAAGTCTCCTAAGCGCCTACGAGCAGTACTTC
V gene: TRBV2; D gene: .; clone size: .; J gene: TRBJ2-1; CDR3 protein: CASSVPYGGNEQFF; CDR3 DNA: TGTGCCAGCAGTGTCCCCTACGGAGGCAATGAGCAGTTCTTC
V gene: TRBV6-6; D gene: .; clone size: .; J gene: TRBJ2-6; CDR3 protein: CASSRPPVSGANVLTF; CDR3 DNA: TGTGCCAGCAGTCGACCCCCAGTCTCTGGGGCCAACGTCCTGACTTTC
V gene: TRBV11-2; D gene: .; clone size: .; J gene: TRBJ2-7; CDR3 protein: CASSGGASYEQYF; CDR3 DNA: TGTGCCAGCAGCGGAGGGGCTTCCTACGAGCAGTACTTC
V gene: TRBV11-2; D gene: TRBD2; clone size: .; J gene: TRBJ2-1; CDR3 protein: CASSLNGGAFEQFF; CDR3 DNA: TGTGCCAGCAGCTTAAACGGGGGGGCCTTTGAGCAGTTCTTC
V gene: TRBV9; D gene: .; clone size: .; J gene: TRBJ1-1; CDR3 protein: CASSAEQGNTEAFF; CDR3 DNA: TGTGCCAGCAGCGCCGAACAGGGGAACACTGAAGCTTTCTTT
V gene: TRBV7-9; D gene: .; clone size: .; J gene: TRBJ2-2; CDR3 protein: CASSARSNTGELFF; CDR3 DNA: TGTGCCAGCAGCGCACGCAGTAACACCGGGGAGCTGTTTTTT
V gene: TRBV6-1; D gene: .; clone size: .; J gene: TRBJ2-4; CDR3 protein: CASSGHRALAKNIQYF; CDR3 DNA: TGTGCCAGCAGTGGTCACAGGGCCCTAGCCAAAAACATTCAGTACTTC
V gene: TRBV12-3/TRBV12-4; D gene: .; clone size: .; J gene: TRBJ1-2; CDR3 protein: CASSLRGGYGYTF; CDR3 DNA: TGTGCCAGCAGTTTAAGGGGGGGCTATGGCTACACCTTC
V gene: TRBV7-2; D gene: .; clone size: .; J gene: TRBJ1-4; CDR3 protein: CASSQRTNEKLFF; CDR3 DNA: TGTGCCAGCAGTCAGCGCACTAATGAAAAACTGTTTTTT
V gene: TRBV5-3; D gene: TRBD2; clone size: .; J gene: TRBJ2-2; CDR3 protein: CARSGEASGSTGELFF; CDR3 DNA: TGTGCCAGAAGCGGTGAGGCTAGCGGGAGTACCGGGGAGCTGTTTTTT
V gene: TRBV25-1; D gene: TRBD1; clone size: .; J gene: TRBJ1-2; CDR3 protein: CASRGTGGSFGYTF; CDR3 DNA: TGTGCCAGCAGGGGGACAGGGGGAAGTTTTGGCTACACCTTC
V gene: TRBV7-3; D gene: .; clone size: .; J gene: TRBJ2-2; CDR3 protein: CASSPPGGNTGELFF; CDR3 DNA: TGTGCCAGCAGCCCCCCGGGGGGCAACACCGGGGAGCTGTTTTTT
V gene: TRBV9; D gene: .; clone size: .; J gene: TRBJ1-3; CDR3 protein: CASSVEPRGDTIYF; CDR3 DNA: TGTGCCAGCAGCGTAGAGCCAAGGGGCGACACCATATATTTT
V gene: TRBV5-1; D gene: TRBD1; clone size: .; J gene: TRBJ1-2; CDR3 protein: CASSLALQGVYGYTF; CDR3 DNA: TGCGCCAGCAGCTTGGCCTTACAGGGGGTCTATGGCTACACCTTC
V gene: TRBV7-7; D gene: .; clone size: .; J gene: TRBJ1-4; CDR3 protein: CASSFGLREKLFF; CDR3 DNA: TGTGCTAGCAGCTTTGGTCTACGGGAAAAACTGTTTTTT
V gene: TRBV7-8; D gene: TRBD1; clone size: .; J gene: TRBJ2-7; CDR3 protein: CASSLVQGAYEQYF; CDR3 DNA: TGTGCCAGCAGCTTAGTACAGGGGGCCTACGAGCAGTACTTC
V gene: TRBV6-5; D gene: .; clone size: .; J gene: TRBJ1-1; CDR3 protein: CASGFGAGFEAFF; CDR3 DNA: TGTGCCAGCGGATTTGGGGCAGGGTTTGAAGCTTTCTTT
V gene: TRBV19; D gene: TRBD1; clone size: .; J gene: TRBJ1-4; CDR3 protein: CASSRGQLQREKLFF; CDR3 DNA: TGTGCCAGTAGTAGGGGACAGCTTCAGCGGGAAAAACTGTTTTTT
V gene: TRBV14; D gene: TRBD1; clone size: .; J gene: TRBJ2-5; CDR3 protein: CASSLKQRTGVFIRETQYF; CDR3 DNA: TGTGCCAGCAGTTTAAAACAAAGGACAGGGGTCTTTATTCGGGAGACCCAGTACTTC
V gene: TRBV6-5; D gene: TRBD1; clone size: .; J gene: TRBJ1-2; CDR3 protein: CASRDTQGDYGYTF; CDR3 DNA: TGTGCCAGCAGGGACACACAGGGGGACTATGGCTACACCTTC
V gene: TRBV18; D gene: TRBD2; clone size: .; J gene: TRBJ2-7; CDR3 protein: CASSPQGLAGSYEQYF; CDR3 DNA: TGTGCCAGCTCACCACAGGGACTAGCGGGATCCTACGAGCAGTACTTC
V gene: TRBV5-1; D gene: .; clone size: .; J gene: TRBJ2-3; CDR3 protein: CASSLADTQYF; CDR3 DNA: TGCGCCAGCAGCTTGGCTGATACGCAGTATTTT
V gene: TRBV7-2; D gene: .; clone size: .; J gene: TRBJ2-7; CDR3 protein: CASSLTRSSYEQYF; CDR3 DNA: TGTGCCAGCAGCTTAACTAGGTCCTCCTACGAGCAGTACTTC
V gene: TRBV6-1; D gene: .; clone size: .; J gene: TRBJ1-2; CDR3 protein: CASSEASRVDGYTF; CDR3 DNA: TGTGCCAGCAGTGAAGCTTCCAGGGTAGACGGCTACACCTTC
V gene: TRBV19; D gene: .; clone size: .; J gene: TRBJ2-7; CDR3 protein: CASSIETGSYEQYF; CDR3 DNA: TGTGCCAGTAGTATAGAAACAGGTTCCTACGAGCAGTACTTC
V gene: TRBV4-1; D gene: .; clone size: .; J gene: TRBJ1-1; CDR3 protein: CASSQVPTGVRGTEAFF; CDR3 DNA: TGCGCCAGCAGCCAAGTCCCCACGGGGGTACGGGGCACTGAAGCTTTCTTT
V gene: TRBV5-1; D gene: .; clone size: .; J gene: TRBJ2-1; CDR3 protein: CASSLIAASSYNEQFF; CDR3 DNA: TGCGCCAGCAGCTTGATAGCTGCTAGCTCCTACAATGAGCAGTTCTTC
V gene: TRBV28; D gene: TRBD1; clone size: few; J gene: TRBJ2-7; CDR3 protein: CASSQWGQGAYEQYF; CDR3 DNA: TGTGCCAGCAGTCAATGGGGACAGGGGGCCTACGAGCAGTACTTC
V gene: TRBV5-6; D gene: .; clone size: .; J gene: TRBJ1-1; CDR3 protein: CASSLLTTEAFF; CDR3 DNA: TGTGCCAGCAGCTTGCTAACTACTGAAGCTTTCTTT
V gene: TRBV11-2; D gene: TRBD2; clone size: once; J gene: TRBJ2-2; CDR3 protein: CASSLDRSGVLAVPTGELFF; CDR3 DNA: TGTGCCAGCAGCTTAGATCGAAGTGGTGTCCTAGCGGTACCCACCGGGGAGCTGTTTTTT
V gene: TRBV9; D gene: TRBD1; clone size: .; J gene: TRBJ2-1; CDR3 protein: CASSVNPGTGAYNEQFF; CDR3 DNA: TGTGCCAGCAGCGTAAACCCCGGGACAGGTGCCTACAATGAGCAGTTCTTC
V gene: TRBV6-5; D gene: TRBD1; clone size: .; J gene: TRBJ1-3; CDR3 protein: CASSRDSFSGNTIYF; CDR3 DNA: TGTGCCAGCAGCCGGGACAGCTTCTCTGGAAACACCATATATTTT
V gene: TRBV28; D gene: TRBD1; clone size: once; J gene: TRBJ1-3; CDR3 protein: CASTRQGLGGNTIYF; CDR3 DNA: TGTGCCAGCACCAGACAGGGGCTTGGCGGAAACACCATATATTTT
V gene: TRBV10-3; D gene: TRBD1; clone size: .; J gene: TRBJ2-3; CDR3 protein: CALGTGITDTQYF; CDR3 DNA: TGTGCCTTAGGGACAGGAATCACAGATACGCAGTATTTT